One and the same sample provided the 17 T cell receptor beta chains below, sequenced in a study of blood T cell repertoires in COVID-19. Generated by immunoSEQ multiplex PCR, the TCRdb table keeps only in-frame clones and is missing some. The sample holds a few hundred thousand clones, roughly nine tenths seen once. Sequencing input: peripheral blood. The receptors derive from a woman between 50 and 59 years old with acute or convalescent COVID-19.

V is TRBV10-3 and J is TRBJ1-5, with D possibly matching TRBD1 (5 bases). Germline V lookup: CDR1 ENHRY, CDR2 SYGVKD. Trimming shortened V by 5 bases and J by 9 bases, and 14 bases separated the two germline ends. The CDR3 sequence is 13 residues long. DNA of the CDR3: TGTGCCATCAGTCTCCAGGGTCCGGGGCCCCAGCATTTT. It yields the protein CAISLQGPGPQHF.

The genes are TRBV10-2 and TRBJ1-5, with D possibly matching TRBD1 (6 bases). With 7 bases removed from V and 6 bases from J, the gap between germline ends came to 13 bases. CDR3 size: 13 residues. Germline loops: CDR1 WSHSY, CDR2 SAAADI. The DNA of the CDR3 is TGCGCCAGCAACCAGGGGTTTGCTCAGCCCCAGCATTTT. Its translation is CASNQGFAQPQHF.

This clone was detected only a few times. This sequence joins TRBV12-5 and TRBJ2-5; tentative D call: TRBD1 (5 bases). With 4 bases removed from V and 1 base from J, the gap between germline ends came to 7 bases. This CDR3 spans 13 amino acids. The germline V gene has CDR1 LGHNT and CDR2 FRNRAP. CDR3 amino acids: CASGSTGQETQYF. For the CDR3, the DNA is TGTGCTAGTGGTTCAACAGGCCAAGAGACCCAGTACTTC.

V and J are TRBV6-6 and TRBJ2-7, with D tentatively TRBD1 (5 bases). Deletions cut 8 bases from V and 0 bases from J, with 8 bases between. Looked up from germline, CDR1 is MNHNY and CDR2 is SVGAGI (reference sequence). This CDR3 spans 12 amino acids. The CDR3 DNA reads TGTGCCAGCCGTGACAGCTCCTACGAGCAGTACTTC. As protein: CASRDSSYEQYF.

The rearrangement links TRBV5-1 to TRBJ1-6, with 10 nucleotides matching TRBD1. Trimming took 3 bases from V and 11 from J; bases not matched to a gene: 5. Germline V gene sequence: CDR1 SGHRS, CDR2 YFSETQ. The CDR3 extends over 14 amino acids. CDR3 loop: CASSWGQGSAPLHF. The CDR3, as DNA: TGCGCCAGCAGCTGGGGACAGGGGTCGGCACCCCTCCACTTT.

J is TRBJ2-3 and V is TRBV10-3, with D tentatively TRBD2 (5 bases). The length of the CDR3 is 12 residues. Germline-derived CDR1 and CDR2 are ENHRY and SYGVKD. Between the trimmed V and J ends, which lost 3 bases and 5 bases, there was a span of 6 bases. The DNA of the CDR3 is TGTGCCATCAGTGACGGAGGAGATACGCAGTATTTT. Translating gives CAISDGGDTQYF.

The chain joins TRBV2 to TRBJ1-5; no reliable D call. The germline V and J ends were trimmed by 2 bases and 0 bases, with 11 bases remaining between them. The CDR3 consists of 16 residues. CDR1 and CDR2 from the germline V gene are SNHLY and FYNNEI. CDR3 DNA sequence: TGTGCCAGCAGTGAAACGCGGTCGTATAGCAATCAGCCCCAGCATTTT. This sequence encodes CASSETRSYSNQPQHF. The full variable domain, with the rest looked up from reference TRBV2 and TRBJ1-5, is EPEVTQTPSHQVTQMGQEVILRCVPISNHLYFYWYRQILGQKVEFLVSFYNNEISEKSEIFDDQFSVERPDGSNFTLKIRSTKLEDSAMYFCASSETRSYSNQPQHFGDGTRLSIL.

The rearrangement links TRBV24-1 to TRBJ2-5; 9 nucleotides agree with TRBD1. The germline gives CDR1 KGHDR, CDR2 SFDVKD. The CDR3 contains 17 residues. The J segment lost 1 base and the V segment lost 9 bases, leaving 14 bases of the junction unmatched. The CDR3 DNA sequence: TGTGCCACCTCCGACAGGGGGAGCGGCCTTGTCCAAGAGACCCAGTACTTC. This codes for CATSDRGSGLVQETQYF.

Here the CDR3 reads CASSPGEGSGNTIYF. The CDR3 bases are TGTGCCAGCTCACCAGGGGAGGGCTCTGGAAACACCATATATTTT. The V call is TRBV18, the J call TRBJ1-3; D gene uncertain. Germline V gene lookup returns CDR1 KGHSH and CDR2 LQKENI. The CDR3 has 15 residues. With 2 bases removed from V and 0 bases from J, the gap between germline ends came to 8 bases.

V gene TRBV5-4 combines with J gene TRBJ2-1; D gene uncertain. This CDR3 spans 13 amino acids. V lost 0 bases to trimming and J lost 4 bases, with 5 bases between them. The germline gives CDR1 SGHNT, CDR2 YYREEE (reference sequence). The CDR3 coding sequence is TGTGCCAGCAGCTTGGTCGGGTACAATGAGCAGTTCTTC. Encoded protein: CASSLVGYNEQFF.

In its sample, this clone was seen a few times. The chain has TRBV4-3 and TRBJ1-4; the D is unclear. The CDR3 consists of 13 residues. Germline V gives CDR1 LGHNA, CDR2 YSLEER. Trimming stripped 2 bases from V and 6 bases from J, with 7 bases between. CDR3 sequence reads: CASSQQVDEKLFF. Here the CDR3 DNA reads TGCGCCAGCAGCCAACAGGTGGATGAAAAACTGTTTTTT.

The rearrangement joins TRBV6-5 to TRBJ2-1; 12 nucleotides agree with TRBD2. V lost 7 bases, J lost 8 bases, and 6 bases stayed unmatched. The CDR3 is 14 amino acids. Per germline, CDR1 MNHEY and CDR2 SVGAGI. For the CDR3, the DNA is TGTGCCAGCACCCGGACTAGCGGGACCCATGAGCAGTTCTTC. Protein: CASTRTSGTHEQFF.

For this clone: An end of the junction differs from the germline gene, which may be a read error. This chain links TRBV24-1 with TRBJ2-5; 10 bases align to TRBD1. The CDR3 contains 16 residues. CDR1 is KGHDR and CDR2 is SFDVKD in the germline V gene. CDR3 DNA: TGTGCCACCTGTGATTCGCGACAGGGGGCGCGGGAGACCCAGTACTTC. It translates to CATCDSRQGARETQYF.

The V and J genes are TRBV12-5 and TRBJ1-5; 9 bases are shared with TRBD1. The CDR3 has 15 residues. V dropped 5 bases and J dropped 5; count of bases not matched to a gene: 7. Germline values: CDR1 LGHNT, CDR2 FRNRAP. CDR3 amino acids: CASGTGQGWDQPQHF. The CDR3 DNA follows: TGTGCTAGTGGTACCGGACAGGGGTGGGATCAGCCCCAGCATTTT.

This clone was detected only a few times. This chain uses TRBV25-1 with TRBJ2-2; D remains ambiguous. The V and J ends lost 11 bases and 4 bases respectively, with 17 bases between them. The CDR3 runs 14 residues. CDR1 and CDR2 (germline): MGHDK, SYGVNS. CDR3 DNA: TGTGCCCTAATGAGGCAGCCTTCCACCGGGGAGCTGTTTTTT. This translates into CALMRQPSTGELFF. Full variable domain (remainder filled in from reference TRBV25-1 and TRBJ2-2): EADIYQTPRYLVIGTGKKITLECSQTMGHDKMYWYQQDPGMELHLIHYSYGVNSTEKGDLSSESTVSRIRTEHFPLTLESARPSHTSQYLCALMRQPSTGELFFGEGSRLTVL.

The chain has TRBV9 and TRBJ2-3; tentatively, D is TRBD1 (6 bases). This CDR3 comprises 16 residues. Trimming took off 0 bases at V and 0 bases at J, with 11 bases between the two ends. The V gene's germline CDR1 is SGDLS and CDR2 YYNGEE. The CDR3: CASSVGAGASTDTQYF. The CDR3 nucleotides are TGTGCCAGCAGCGTAGGCGCAGGGGCTAGCACAGATACGCAGTATTTT.

The chain carries TRBV9 and TRBJ2-3, with 12 bases identical to TRBD2. Germline lookup yields CDR1 SGDLS and CDR2 YYNGEE. Germline trimming cut 6 bases from V and 4 bases from J; bases unmatched to any gene: 6. The CDR3 runs to 15 residues. For the CDR3, the DNA is TGTGCCAGCACCATGACTAGCGGGAGCGCAGATACGCAGTATTTT. This translates into CASTMTSGSADTQYF. Full variable domain (missing parts from reference TRBV9 and TRBJ2-3): DSGVTQTPKHLITATGQRVTLRCSPRSGDLSVYWYQQSLDQGLQFLIQYYNGEERAKGNILERFSAQQFPDLHSELNLSSLELGDSALYFCASTMTSGSADTQYFGPGTRLTVL.